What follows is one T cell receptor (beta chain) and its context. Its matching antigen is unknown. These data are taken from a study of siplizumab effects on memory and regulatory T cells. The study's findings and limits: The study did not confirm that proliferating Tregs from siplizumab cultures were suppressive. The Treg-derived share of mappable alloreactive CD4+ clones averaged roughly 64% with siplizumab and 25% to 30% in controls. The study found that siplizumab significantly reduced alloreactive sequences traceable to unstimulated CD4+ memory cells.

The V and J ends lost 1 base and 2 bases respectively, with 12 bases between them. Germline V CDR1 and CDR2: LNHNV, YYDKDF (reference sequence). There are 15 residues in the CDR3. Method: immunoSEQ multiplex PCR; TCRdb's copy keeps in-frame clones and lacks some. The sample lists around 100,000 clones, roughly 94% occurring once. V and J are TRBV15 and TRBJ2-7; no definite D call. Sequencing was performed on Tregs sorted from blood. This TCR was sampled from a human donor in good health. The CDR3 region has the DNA TGTGCCACCAGCAGAGGCAAAGGCACCCCCTACGAGCAGTACTTC. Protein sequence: CATSRGKGTPYEQYF. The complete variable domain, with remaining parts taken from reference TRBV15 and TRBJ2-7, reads DAMVIQNPRYQVTQFGKPVTLSCSQTLNHNVMYWYQQKSSQAPKLLFHYYDKDFNNEADTPDNFQSRRPNTSFCFLDIRSPGLGDTAMYLCATSRGKGTPYEQYFGPGTRLTVT.